The clone carrying this T cell receptor (beta chain) was found a few times. The antigen is unknown. These data originate in a study of post-analysis software for immune sequencing data. Study conclusions and caveats: Controls significantly exceeded multiple sclerosis patients in normalized Chao1 diversity. The F measure placed samples prepared in the same batch into strongly shared clusters. Among five TRBV segments more frequent in patients than controls were TRBV5-6, TRBV5-1 and TRBV20-1.

V was cut by 8 bases and J by 3 bases, with 11 bases left in between. The CDR3 runs 12 residues. Looked up from germline, CDR1 is MNHNY and CDR2 is SVGAGI (reference sequence). Sequencing libraries made from TCR beta cDNA carried unique molecular identifiers. T cells numbering roughly 0.9 to 10 million yielded cDNA molecules that totaled roughly 500,000. Using its own MiXCR run on the PCR reads, TCRdb lists one record per CDR3 protein. The sample lists about 760,000 distinct CDR3 sequences, 25% to 30% occurring once. The specimen sequenced was blood. The chain is built from TRBV6-6 and TRBJ2-7, with D perhaps matching TRBD1 or TRBD2 (6 bases each). This clonotype was obtained from a girl between 5 and 17 years old with multiple sclerosis. The CDR3 reads CASVGGLYEQYF. DNA for the CDR3: TGTGCCAGCGTGGGGGGCCTCTACGAGCAGTACTTC.